The TCR beta chain under discussion was sequenced for a study of cytomegalovirus exposure and HLA in healthy donors. Study summary: There were more than 350 genotyped donors. Of these, roughly 80% fell in the genetic ancestry cluster associated with self-reported Caucasian donors. Findings and caveats of the study: Some highly shared sequence variants likely arose as a pipeline artifact. Per published reports, the classifier diagnosed cytomegalovirus status with high specificity and sensitivity.

Germline CDR1 reads SGHAT; CDR2 reads FQNNGV. This CDR3 region has 14 residues. Trimming pared 5 bases from V and 3 bases from J, leaving 10 bases between. The PCR was carried out with 60 Vbeta primers and 13 Jbeta primers. Clones were sequenced by immunoSEQ multiplex PCR, and TCRdb holds only the in-frame ones, with some missing. The sample lists around 190,000 clones, around 77% seen once, with 2% to 2.5% in the top ten. Comment on this clone: Its antigen is currently unknown.

The V and J genes are TRBV11-2 and TRBJ1-4; D not resolved. This clonotype was obtained from a man aged 55 to 70 in good health and CMV-seronegative. The specimen sequenced was PBMCs. The CDR3 nucleotides read TGTGCCAGCAGCGAGACAAGAGCTAATGAAAAACTGTTTTTT. Translation gives CASSETRANEKLFF.